A single TCR beta chain is shown here with its context. Its antigen is not identified. This record comes from a study of cytomegalovirus exposure and HLA in healthy donors. General study findings and limits: Further analysis was carried out later, and it showed several of the most significant clusters appearing linked to common viral pathogens. Most TCR sequences were rare, but some public TCRs occurred in many donors. In a later analysis, HLA-associated TCR beta chains were more clonally expanded than equally common others. Evidence from a later analysis indicated that most CMV-associated TCR beta chains looked HLA-restricted.

This PCR relied on a set of 60 Vbeta primers and 13 Jbeta primers. Here immunoSEQ multiplex PCR was the method, and the copy in TCRdb shows in-frame clones only, minus some. The data contain approximately 110,000 clones, roughly 82% of them singletons. Trimming cost V 4 bases and J 5 bases, with 8 bases left between them. Germline V CDR1 and CDR2: SQVTM, ANQGSEA. The CDR3 extends over 11 amino acids. Material: PBMCs. The sequence was collected from a woman in her 40s in good health and CMV-seropositive. The chain joins TRBV29-1 to TRBJ2-5; D remains unclear. CDR3 in DNA: TGCAGCGTTGGCCGGCGGGAGACCCAGTACTTC. Amino acid sequence: CSVGRRETQYF.